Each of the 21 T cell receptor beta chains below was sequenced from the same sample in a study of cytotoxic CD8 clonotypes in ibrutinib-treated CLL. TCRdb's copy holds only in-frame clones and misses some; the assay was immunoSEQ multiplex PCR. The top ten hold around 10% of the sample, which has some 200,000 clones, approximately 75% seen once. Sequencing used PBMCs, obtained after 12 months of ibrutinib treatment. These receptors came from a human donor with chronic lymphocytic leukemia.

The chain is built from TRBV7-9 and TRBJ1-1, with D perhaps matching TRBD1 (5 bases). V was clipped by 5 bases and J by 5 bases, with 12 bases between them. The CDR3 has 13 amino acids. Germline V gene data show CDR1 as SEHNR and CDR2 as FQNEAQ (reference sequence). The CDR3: CASSEMGGTEAFF. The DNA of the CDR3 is TGTGCCAGCAGCGAAATGGGGGGGACTGAAGCTTTCTTT.

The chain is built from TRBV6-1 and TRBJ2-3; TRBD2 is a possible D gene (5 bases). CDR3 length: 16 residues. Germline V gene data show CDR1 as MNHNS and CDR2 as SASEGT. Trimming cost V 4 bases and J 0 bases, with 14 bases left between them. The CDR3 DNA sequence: TGTGCCAGCAGTGCCACTAGGGCAACTAGCACAGATACGCAGTATTTT. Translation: CASSATRATSTDTQYF.

CDR3 sequence: CSASLEEQYF. The CDR3, as DNA: TGCAGTGCTTCTCTAGAAGAGCAGTACTTC. The chain links TRBV20-1 to TRBJ2-7; no firm D call. V was trimmed by 5 bases and J by 7 bases, leaving 9 bases between them. The CDR3 extends over 10 amino acids. Germline V gives CDR1 DFQATT, CDR2 SNEGSKA (reference sequence).

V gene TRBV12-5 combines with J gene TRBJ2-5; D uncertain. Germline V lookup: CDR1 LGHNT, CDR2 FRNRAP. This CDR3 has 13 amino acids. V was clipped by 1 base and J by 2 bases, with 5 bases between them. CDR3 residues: CASGLGRQETQYF. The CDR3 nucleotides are TGTGCTAGTGGTTTGGGACGGCAAGAGACCCAGTACTTC.

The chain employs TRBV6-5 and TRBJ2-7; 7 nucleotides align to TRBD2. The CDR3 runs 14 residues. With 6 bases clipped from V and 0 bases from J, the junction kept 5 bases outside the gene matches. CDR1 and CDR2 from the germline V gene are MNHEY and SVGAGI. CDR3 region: CASSPRTSSYEQYF. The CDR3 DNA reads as TGTGCCAGCAGCCCCAGGACTAGCTCCTACGAGCAGTACTTC.

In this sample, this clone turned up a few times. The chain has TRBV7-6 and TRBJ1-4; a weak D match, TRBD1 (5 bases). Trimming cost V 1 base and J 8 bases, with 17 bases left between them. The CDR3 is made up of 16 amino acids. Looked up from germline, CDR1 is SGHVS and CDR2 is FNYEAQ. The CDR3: CASSLVVEGLDEKLFF. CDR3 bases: TGTGCCAGCAGCTTAGTTGTGGAGGGGCTTGACGAAAAACTGTTTTTT.

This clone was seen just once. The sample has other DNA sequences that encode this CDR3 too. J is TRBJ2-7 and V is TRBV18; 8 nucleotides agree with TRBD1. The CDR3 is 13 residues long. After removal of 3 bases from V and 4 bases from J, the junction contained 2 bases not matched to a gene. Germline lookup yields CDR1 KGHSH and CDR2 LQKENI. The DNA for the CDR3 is TGTGCCAGCTCACCCCAGGGGGCTTACGAGCAGTACTTC. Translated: CASSPQGAYEQYF.

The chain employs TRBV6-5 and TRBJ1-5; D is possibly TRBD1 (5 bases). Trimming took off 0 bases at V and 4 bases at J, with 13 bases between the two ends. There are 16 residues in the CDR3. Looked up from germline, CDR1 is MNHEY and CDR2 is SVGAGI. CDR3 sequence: CASSYSRQGGNQPQHF. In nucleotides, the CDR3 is TGTGCCAGCAGTTACTCGAGGCAGGGAGGAAATCAGCCCCAGCATTTT.

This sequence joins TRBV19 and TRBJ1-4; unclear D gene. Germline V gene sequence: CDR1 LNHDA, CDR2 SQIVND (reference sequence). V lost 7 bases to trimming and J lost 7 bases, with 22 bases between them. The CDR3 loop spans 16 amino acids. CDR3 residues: CASIPGEAGDSEKLFF. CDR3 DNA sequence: TGTGCCAGTATCCCTGGGGAGGCTGGCGATAGTGAAAAACTGTTTTTT.

CDR3 residues: CASSDRGRGAGELFF. The CDR3 DNA sequence: TGTGCCAGCTCCGACAGGGGGCGCGGAGCCGGGGAGCTGTTTTTT. The rearrangement uses TRBV18 and TRBJ2-2; TRBD1 matches 10 bases. Germline lookup yields CDR1 KGHSH and CDR2 LQKENI. J gave up 6 bases and V 6 bases, and 7 bases lay outside the gene matches. CDR3 length: 15 amino acids.

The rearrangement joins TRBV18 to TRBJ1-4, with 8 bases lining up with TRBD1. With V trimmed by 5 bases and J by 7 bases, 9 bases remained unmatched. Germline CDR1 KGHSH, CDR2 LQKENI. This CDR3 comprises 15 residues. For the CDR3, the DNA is TGTGCCAGCTCAGTTCTCAGGGGGCGCCCTGAAAAACTGTTTTTT. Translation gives CASSVLRGRPEKLFF.

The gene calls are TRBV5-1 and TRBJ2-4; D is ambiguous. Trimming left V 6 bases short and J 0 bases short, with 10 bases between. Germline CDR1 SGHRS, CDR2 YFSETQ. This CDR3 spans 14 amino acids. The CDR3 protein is CASNDGLAKNIQYF. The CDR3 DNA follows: TGCGCCAGCAATGACGGGTTAGCCAAAAACATTCAGTACTTC.

As DNA, the CDR3 is TGCAGCGTTAAAGGACAGGGAAGTAATGAAAAACTGTTTTTT. Translation gives CSVKGQGSNEKLFF. This chain connects TRBV29-1 to TRBJ1-4; 8 nucleotides agree with TRBD1. Germline assignment: CDR1 SQVTM and CDR2 ANQGSEA. The CDR3 has 14 amino acids. Trimming took 5 bases from V and 4 from J; bases not matched to a gene: 6.

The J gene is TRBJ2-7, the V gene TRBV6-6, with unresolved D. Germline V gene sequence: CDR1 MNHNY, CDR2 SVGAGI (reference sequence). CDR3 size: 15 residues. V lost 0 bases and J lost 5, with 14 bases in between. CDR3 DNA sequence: TGTGCCAGCAGTTACTCGGCTAGTAAGTCCCACGAGCAGTACTTC. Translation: CASSYSASKSHEQYF.

CDR3 region: CASSLMGTAEQYF. The CDR3, as DNA: TGTGCCAGCAGCTTAATGGGGACAGCCGAGCAGTACTTC. The chain recombines TRBV7-3 with TRBJ2-7, with TRBD1 matching over 7 bases. Germline V gene data show CDR1 as SGHTA and CDR2 as FQGTGA. The ends lost 1 base at V and 6 bases at J; junction bases unmatched: 3. This CDR3 region has 13 residues.

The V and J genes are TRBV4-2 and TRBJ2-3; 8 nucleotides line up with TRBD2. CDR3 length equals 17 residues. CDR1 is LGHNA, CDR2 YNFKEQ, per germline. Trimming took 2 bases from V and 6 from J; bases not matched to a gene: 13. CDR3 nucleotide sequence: TGTGCCAGCAGCCAAACTACCGGGACTAGTTATCAGGATACGCAGTATTTT. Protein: CASSQTTGTSYQDTQYF.

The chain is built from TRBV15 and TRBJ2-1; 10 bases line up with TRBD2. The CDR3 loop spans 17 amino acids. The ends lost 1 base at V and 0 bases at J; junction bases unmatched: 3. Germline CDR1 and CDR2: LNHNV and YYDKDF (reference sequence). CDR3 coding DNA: TGTGCCACCAGCAGAGCGCCTAGCGGGAGCTCCTACAATGAGCAGTTCTTC. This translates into CATSRAPSGSSYNEQFF.

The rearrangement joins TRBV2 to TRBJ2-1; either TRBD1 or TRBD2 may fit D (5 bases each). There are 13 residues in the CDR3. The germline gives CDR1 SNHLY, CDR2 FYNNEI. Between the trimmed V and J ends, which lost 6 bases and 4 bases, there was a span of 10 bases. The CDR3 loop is CASRGDGYNEQFF. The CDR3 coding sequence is TGTGCCAGCAGGGGGGACGGATACAATGAGCAGTTCTTC.

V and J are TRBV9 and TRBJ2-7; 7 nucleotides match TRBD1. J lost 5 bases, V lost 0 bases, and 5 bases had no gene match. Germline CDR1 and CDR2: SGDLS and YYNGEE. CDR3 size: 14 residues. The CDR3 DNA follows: TGTGCCAGCAGCGTAGAAGGGGGCATGGACGAGCAGTACTTC. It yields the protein CASSVEGGMDEQYF.

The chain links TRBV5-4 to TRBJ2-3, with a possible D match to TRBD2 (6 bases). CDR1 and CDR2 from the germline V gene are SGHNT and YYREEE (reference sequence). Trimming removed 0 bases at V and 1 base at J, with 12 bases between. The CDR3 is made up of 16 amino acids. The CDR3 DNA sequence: TGTGCCAGCAGCTTGGATCGGGGGTGGGGCACAGATACGCAGTATTTT. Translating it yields CASSLDRGWGTDTQYF.

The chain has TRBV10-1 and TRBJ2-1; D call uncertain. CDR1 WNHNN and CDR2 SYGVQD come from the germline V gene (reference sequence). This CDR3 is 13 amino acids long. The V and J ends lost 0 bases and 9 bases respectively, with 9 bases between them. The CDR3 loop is CASSESWGSEQFF. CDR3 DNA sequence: TGCGCCAGCAGTGAGTCTTGGGGTAGTGAGCAGTTCTTC.